The next 20 T cell receptor beta chains were all read from a single sample in a study of CD8+CD57+ T cells in acquired aplastic anemia. It was genomic DNA that served as the template for profiling TCR beta VDJ and CDR3. TCRdb independently ran MiXCR on the reads; one entry per CDR3 protein. The sample lists around 210,000 distinct CDR3 sequences; about 60% were seen once. It was patients with CD8+CD57+ cell expansion by flow cytometry who were chosen for sequencing. Specimen: sorted CD4+, CD8+, or CD8+CD57+ T cells (not recorded which) from PBMCs. The receptors here all came from a human donor with aplastic anemia.

The chain carries TRBV6-1 and TRBJ2-7; no reliable D call. The V gene lost 6 bases and the J gene lost 4 bases, with 4 bases spanning the gap. Germline lookup yields CDR1 MNHNS and CDR2 SASEGT. This CDR3 region has 10 residues. CDR3 sequence reads: CASREYEQYF. CDR3 DNA: TGTGCCAGCAGGGAGTACGAGCAGTACTTC.

The chain joins TRBV7-9 to TRBJ1-1; unclear D gene. Trimming shortened V by 2 bases and J by 5 bases, and 6 bases separated the two germline ends. The CDR3 spans 12 residues. Germline V gene data show CDR1 as SEHNR and CDR2 as FQNEAQ (reference sequence). The CDR3 DNA reads TGTGCCAGCAGCTTATTAGAGACTGAAGCTTTCTTT. It yields the protein CASSLLETEAFF.

This clonotype was seen more than once but under ten times. The V gene is TRBV20-1, the J gene TRBJ1-6; D possibly corresponds to TRBD1 (5 bases). Germline CDR1 reads DFQATT; CDR2 reads SNEGSKA (reference sequence). Trimming took off 6 bases at V and 9 bases at J, with 15 bases between the two ends. The CDR3 sequence is 13 residues long. For the CDR3, the DNA is TGCAGTGCAGGGGAAGGGGAAGGTTCACCCCTCCACTTT. Amino acid sequence: CSAGEGEGSPLHF.

The genes are TRBV2 and TRBJ2-1, with TRBD2 matching 8 bases. The ends lost 6 bases at V and 5 bases at J; junction bases unmatched: 9. Germline CDR1 and CDR2: SNHLY and FYNNEI. This CDR3 region has 15 residues. The CDR3 DNA follows: TGTGCCAGCAGCTTATTAGCGGGACTCGACAATGAGCAGTTCTTC. Its translation: CASSLLAGLDNEQFF.

The V gene is TRBV24-1, the J gene TRBJ2-3; D might be TRBD2 (6 bases). V was cut by 6 bases and J by 9 bases, with 12 bases left in between. The germline CDR1 and CDR2 sequences are KGHDR and SFDVKD. The CDR3 consists of 12 residues. In DNA form, the CDR3 reads TGTGCCACCAGTCAGGAGGGGATCACGCAGTATTTT. Translated, it gives CATSQEGITQYF.

This chain uses TRBV25-1 with TRBJ1-3; 8 bases line up with TRBD1. Trimming took 5 bases from V and 0 from J; bases not matched to a gene: 9. CDR1 is MGHDK, CDR2 SYGVNS, per germline. The CDR3 has 17 residues. The CDR3 bases are TGTGCCAGCAGTCGGACAGGGACGATATCCTCTGGAAACACCATATATTTT. It translates to CASSRTGTISSGNTIYF.

This clonotype was detected many times. The J gene is TRBJ2-7, the V gene TRBV9, with TRBD2 identical over 9 bases. The CDR3 loop spans 15 amino acids. Trimming at V came to 3 bases and at J to 5 bases, leaving 9 bases not matched to a gene. Looked up from germline, CDR1 is SGDLS and CDR2 is YYNGEE. The CDR3 DNA reads as TGTGCCAGCAGCGCCCAAGGGCTAGCGGGGAACGAGCAGTACTTC. It yields the protein CASSAQGLAGNEQYF. The full variable domain, rest sourced from reference TRBV9 and TRBJ2-7, is DSGVTQTPKHLITATGQRVTLRCSPRSGDLSVYWYQQSLDQGLQFLIQYYNGEERAKGNILERFSAQQFPDLHSELNLSSLELGDSALYFCASSAQGLAGNEQYFGPGTRLTVT.

The sample holds one count of this clonotype. The CDR3 bases are TGTGCCATCAGGGATAGTAGGGGAGGAAACACCATATATTTT. Its protein product is CAIRDSRGGNTIYF. The chain employs TRBV10-3 and TRBJ1-3, with D perhaps TRBD1 (5 bases). In germline, CDR1 is ENHRY, CDR2 SYGVKD. CDR3 length equals 14 residues. The ends were cut back, 6 bases at V and 4 bases at J, with 13 bases in the middle.

About this clonotype itself: With a much larger clone just one base away, this may be a read error. This rearrangement joins TRBV5-1 to TRBJ1-6; D is perhaps TRBD1 (6 bases). CDR3 length: 15 residues. Trimming took off 4 bases at V and 10 bases at J, with 18 bases between the two ends. CDR1 and CDR2 (germline): SGHRS, YFSETQ. CDR3 coding DNA: TGCGCCAGCAGCCAAGTACAGGGTTTGGGGTCACCCCTCCACTTT. Its translation is CASSQVQGLGSPLHF.

This sequence joins TRBV2 and TRBJ2-7; D is possibly TRBD1 (6 bases). The CDR3 is 15 residues long. The germline gives CDR1 SNHLY, CDR2 FYNNEI. The germline V and J ends were trimmed by 6 bases and 2 bases, with 17 bases remaining between them. The CDR3 loop is CASRIRTVGAYEQYF. The CDR3 DNA follows: TGTGCCAGCAGGATCAGGACAGTGGGAGCCTACGAGCAGTACTTC.

This clonotype turned up a few times. The chain uses TRBV7-9 and TRBJ1-2; the match to TRBD1 covers 7 bases. The CDR3 has 15 amino acids. CDR1 is SEHNR, CDR2 FQNEAQ, per germline (reference sequence). Germline trimming cut 4 bases from V and 4 bases from J; bases unmatched to any gene: 9. For the CDR3, the DNA is TGTGCCAGCAGCTCGGGACAGTTGGTTTCCTATGGCTACACCTTC. Amino acid sequence: CASSSGQLVSYGYTF.

This clonotype was detected ten times or more. This chain connects TRBV12-3 or TRBV12-4 to TRBJ2-3, with D perhaps TRBD2 (6 bases). The CDR3 is made up of 15 amino acids. The germline V and J ends were trimmed by 6 bases and 2 bases, with 15 bases remaining between them. CDR3 region: CASSQRLGNTDTQYF. Here the CDR3 DNA reads TGTGCCAGCAGCCAGAGACTAGGCAACACAGATACGCAGTATTTT.

Worth noting for this clonotype: Since no conserved phenylalanine or tryptophan closes the CDR3, a read error is the likely cause. Because the CDR3's place on the DNA is in doubt, the DNA is left out and the CDR3 is given as listed by TCRdb. The V gene is TRBV9, the J gene TRBJ1-1; TRBD1 is taken as the D call from the table, unchecked against the DNA. The CDR3 has 8 residues if both end residues are counted. Germline loops: CDR1 SGDLS, CDR2 YYNGEE. The CDR3 loop is CASSVGGL.

This chain joins TRBV5-1 and TRBJ1-1, with D perhaps TRBD1 (5 bases). Germline V gives CDR1 SGHRS, CDR2 YFSETQ. Between the trimmed V and J ends, which lost 0 bases and 1 base, there was a span of 13 bases. This CDR3 has 16 residues. The CDR3 loop is CASSLGSGKRNTEAFF. The CDR3 DNA sequence: TGCGCCAGCAGCTTGGGGTCAGGGAAGAGGAACACTGAAGCTTTCTTT.

The rearrangement links TRBV4-1 to TRBJ1-5; D might be TRBD1 (5 bases). The CDR3 runs to 15 residues. V was trimmed by 1 base and J by 7 bases, leaving 14 bases between them. Germline V gives CDR1 MGHRA, CDR2 YSYEKL. CDR3 bases: TGCGCCAGCAGCCAAGGAGACACAGGCAGCCAGCCCCAGCATTTT. This gives the protein CASSQGDTGSQPQHF.

The J gene is TRBJ1-4, the V gene TRBV2; TRBD1 aligns across 7 bases. The J call may be wrong; the DNA end is better matched by TRBJ2-2. CDR3 length equals 15 residues. The germline V gene encodes CDR1 SNHLY and CDR2 FYNNEI. CDR3 DNA: TGTGCCAGCAGTACGACAGGGATGGGCACCGGGGAGCTGTTTTTT. This gives the protein CASSTTGMGTGELFF.

This clonotype was seen a few times. As DNA, the CDR3 is TGTGCCAGTAGTATAGACCTTGAAGGGCTTCGGCAGTTCTTC. Amino acid sequence: CASSIDLEGLRQFF. The rearrangement uses TRBV19 and TRBJ2-1; D not resolved. There are 14 residues in the CDR3. Germline loops: CDR1 LNHDA, CDR2 SQIVND (reference sequence). Trimming pared 0 bases from V and 12 bases from J, leaving 15 bases between.

V usage is TRBV7-9 and J usage is TRBJ1-1; a weak D match, TRBD1 (6 bases). This CDR3 is built from 12 residues. V shed 8 bases and J shed 3 bases, with 10 bases lying between them. The V gene's germline CDR1 is SEHNR and CDR2 FQNEAQ (reference sequence). In DNA, the CDR3 is TGTGCCAGCCTGAACAGGGACACTGAAGCTTTCTTT. Protein sequence: CASLNRDTEAFF. The variable domain in full, with the rest retrieved from reference TRBV7-9 and TRBJ1-1, is DTGVSQNPRHKITKRGQNVTFRCDPISEHNRLYWYRQTLGQGPEFLTYFQNEAQLEKSRLLSDRFSAERPKGSFSTLEIQRTEQGDSAMYLCASLNRDTEAFFGQGTRLTVV.

This clonotype appeared a few times. The CDR3 sequence: CSAGVRGYEQYF. CDR3 DNA: TGCAGCGCCGGGGTCAGGGGGTACGAGCAGTACTTC. This chain links TRBV29-1 with TRBJ2-7, with TRBD1 identical over 7 bases. There are 12 residues in the CDR3. The germline V gene encodes CDR1 SQVTM and CDR2 ANQGSEA. V lost 7 bases to trimming and J lost 4 bases; unmatched junction nucleotides: 7.

A single count supports this clonotype. The rearrangement links TRBV20-1 to TRBJ2-4; D is possibly TRBD1 (6 bases). Germline values: CDR1 DFQATT, CDR2 SNEGSKA (reference sequence). Deletions cut 2 bases from V and 8 bases from J, with 16 bases between. This CDR3 spans 14 amino acids. This CDR3 is CSARTPGQLDIQYF. CDR3 DNA sequence: TGCAGTGCTAGAACTCCTGGACAGCTGGACATTCAGTACTTC.